This entry is about one T cell receptor (beta chain). TCRdb analysed the PCR reads with MiXCR anew, one entry per CDR3 protein. The sample lists some 680,000 distinct CDR3 sequences, 25% occurring once. This specimen comes from a study of molecular identifiers for immune sequencing clone quantification. V gave up 0 bases and J gave up 6 bases, with 14 bases separating them. This CDR3 comprises 16 residues. CDR1 and CDR2 (germline): KGHDR, SFDVKD. The TCR originated in a human donor in good health. Some libraries in this study had Jurkat cell RNA spiked in. The rearrangement links TRBV24-1 to TRBJ2-1; D not resolved. What was sequenced was naive CD8+ T cells from blood, with Jurkat cell RNA spiked in. Documented subset: FACS-sorted CD8+CD4-CCR7+CD45RA+ naive T cells. The CDR3 DNA reads as TGTGCCACCAGTGATTTGGGTCTAGGGTTCACCAATGAGCAGTTCTTC. Amino acids: CATSDLGLGFTNEQFF.